The 20 T cell receptor beta chains given below trace back to one sample, sequenced in a study of regulatory T cells in long-lasting Graves disease. The time point was: persistent/refractory GD, antithyroid drugs over 5 years with positive TRAb. PBMCs provided the RNA from which the TCR library was made. Libraries of TCR beta came from iRepertoire HTBI primers plus Arm-PCR of CDR3 regions. TCRdb independently ran MiXCR on the multiplex PCR reads; one entry per CDR3 protein. This table has about 470,000 distinct CDR3 sequences, around 21% appearing once. Sample: peripheral blood mononuclear cells (PBMCs), taken when the disease was refractory, from a patient treated with antithyroid drugs. The source is a female donor with Graves disease.

On this clonotype itself: One end of the junction is discordant with germline, which a read error may explain. The V call is TRBV11-2, the J call TRBJ2-7; perhaps D is TRBD1 or TRBD2 (5 bases each). The germline V gene encodes CDR1 SGHAT and CDR2 FQNNGV. This CDR3 spans 17 amino acids. The chain's CDR3 is CAGSLGIGPGSYYEQYF. CDR3 DNA: TGTGCCGGCAGCTTAGGTATAGGGCCAGGGAGTTACTACGAGCAGTACTTC.

This chain joins TRBV7-9 and TRBJ1-2, with D tentatively TRBD1 (5 bases). V dropped 1 base and J dropped 8 bases, with 11 bases sitting between them. Germline CDR1 SEHNR, CDR2 FQNEAQ (reference sequence). The CDR3 is made up of 13 amino acids. The CDR3 spells CASSLGQSGGYTF. CDR3 bases: TGTGCCAGCAGCTTAGGACAGTCAGGCGGCTACACCTTC.

This clonotype was observed many times. The CDR3: CASSYGSEGEQYF. CDR3 coding DNA: TGTGCCAGCAGTTACGGAAGCGAAGGGGAGCAGTACTTC. This chain links TRBV27 with TRBJ2-7, with D unresolved. The CDR3 length is 13 residues. V shed 4 bases and J shed 7 bases, with 14 bases lying between them. CDR1 and CDR2 from the germline V gene are MNHEY and SMNVEV (reference sequence).

The chain joins TRBV7-6 to TRBJ2-1; TRBD2 agrees at 12 bases. The CDR3 consists of 16 residues. Trimming cost V 3 bases and J 7 bases; bases outside gene matches: 7. Germline CDR1 SGHVS, CDR2 FNYEAQ. CDR3 sequence: CASSFPSGRARNEQFF. As DNA, the CDR3 is TGTGCCAGCAGCTTTCCTAGCGGGAGGGCCCGGAATGAGCAGTTCTTC.

The V call is TRBV7-8, the J call TRBJ2-5; D remains ambiguous. The CDR3 covers 14 residues. Trimming cost V 5 bases and J 5 bases, with 15 bases left between them. The germline gives CDR1 SGHVS, CDR2 FQNEAQ. CDR3 DNA: TGTGCCAGCAGCCCTGACAAGTCTTGGGAGACCCAGTACTTC. This codes for CASSPDKSWETQYF.

This clonotype was seen ten or more times. The chain couples TRBV6-1 to TRBJ1-1; perhaps TRBD1 as D (6 bases). V was cut by 9 bases and J by 1 base, with 21 bases left in between. The CDR3 is 16 amino acids. Germline loops: CDR1 MNHNS, CDR2 SASEGT. The CDR3 is CASFMYPTGGNTEAFF. The CDR3 DNA is TGTGCCAGTTTCATGTACCCGACAGGAGGGAACACTGAAGCTTTCTTT.

The chain links TRBV27 to TRBJ2-1; D could derive from TRBD1 or TRBD2 (6 bases each). CDR3 length equals 16 residues. The germline gives CDR1 MNHEY, CDR2 SMNVEV (reference sequence). V dropped 5 bases and J dropped 6 bases, with 20 bases sitting between them. CDR3 nucleotides: TGTGCCAGCAGTCACCGTACGGGGGCAATAATCAATGAGCAGTTCTTC. This gives the protein CASSHRTGAIINEQFF.

This clonotype was counted a few times. The gene calls are TRBV6-1 and TRBJ2-2; TRBD2 matches at 9 bases. Losses at the gene ends were 6 bases for V and 7 bases for J; bases not matched to a gene: 9. From germline, CDR1 is MNHNS and CDR2 SASEGT. The CDR3 is made up of 15 amino acids. The CDR3 loop reads CASRLSGSVNGELFF. DNA for the CDR3: TGTGCCAGCAGACTTAGCGGGAGTGTAAACGGGGAGCTGTTTTTT.

This clonotype was counted many times. The CDR3: CASSEDTGLMASPLHF. The CDR3 region has the DNA TGTGCCAGCAGTGAAGATACAGGGCTGATGGCCTCACCCCTCCACTTT. The chain combines TRBV2 with TRBJ1-6; D perhaps matches TRBD1 (6 bases). V was cut by 1 base and J by 10 bases, with 17 bases left in between. This CDR3 has 16 amino acids. The germline V gene encodes CDR1 SNHLY and CDR2 FYNNEI.

In its sample, this clonotype was seen many times. The chain combines TRBV6-2 or TRBV6-3 with TRBJ1-2; 9 bases are a match to TRBD1. Germline-derived CDR1 and CDR2 are MNHEY and SVGEGT. The CDR3 is made up of 16 amino acids. After removal of 7 bases from V and 2 bases from J, the junction contained 11 bases not matched to a gene. In DNA form, the CDR3 reads TGTGCCAGCAAAACCGGGACAGGGAAGGCGAACTATGGCTACACCTTC. Protein sequence: CASKTGTGKANYGYTF.

The chain carries TRBV7-3 and TRBJ2-2, with D tentatively TRBD1 (6 bases). The length of the CDR3 is 15 residues. Germline V gives CDR1 SGHTA, CDR2 FQGTGA. Trimming took 2 bases from V and 0 from J, leaving 7 bases between them. For the CDR3, the DNA is TGTGCCAGCAGCTTACACAGGGCGAACACCGGGGAGCTGTTTTTT. Amino acid sequence: CASSLHRANTGELFF.

The sample holds a few counts of this clonotype. A clone one base away is much larger, so this may be a read error. The conserved closing phenylalanine or tryptophan is absent in this CDR3, likely reflecting a read error. The chain links TRBV11-2 to TRBJ1-2; possibly TRBD1 for D (6 bases). V shed 1 base and J shed 1 base, with 10 bases lying between them. The CDR3 is made up of 15 amino acids. CDR1 SGHAT and CDR2 FQNNGV come from the germline V gene. This CDR3 is CASSLGGLNNYGYTL. The CDR3 DNA reads TGTGCCAGCAGCTTAGGGGGGCTGAATAACTATGGCTACACCCTC.

This clonotype came up many times. V is TRBV30 and J is TRBJ2-5, with TRBD1 identical over 10 bases. The CDR3 is 14 amino acids. Trimming took 3 bases from V and 10 from J; bases not matched to a gene: 11. CDR1 and CDR2 (germline): GTSNPN, SVGIG (reference sequence). The CDR3 DNA is TGTGCCTGGAGAGGTGGGACAGGGGCCCATGGCCAGTACTTC. Translated, it gives CAWRGGTGAHGQYF. The complete variable domain, with remaining parts taken from reference TRBV30 and TRBJ2-5, reads SQTIHQWPATLVQPVGSPLSLECTVEGTSNPNLYWYRQAAGRGLQLLFYSVGIGQISSEVPQNLSASRPQDRQFILSSKKLLLSDSGFYLCAWRGGTGAHGQYFGPGTRLLVL.

The chain has TRBV6-1 and TRBJ2-2, with a tentative D call TRBD2 (6 bases). The CDR3 extends over 15 amino acids. V was clipped by 7 bases and J by 3 bases, with 15 bases between them. Germline V gene data show CDR1 as MNHNS and CDR2 as SASEGT. This CDR3 is CASTRGLYDTGELFF. Here the CDR3 DNA reads TGTGCCAGCACTCGGGGACTTTACGACACCGGGGAGCTGTTTTTT.

This clonotype was detected only a few times. The V gene is TRBV9, the J gene TRBJ1-1; D uncertain. Germline loops: CDR1 SGDLS, CDR2 YYNGEE. This CDR3 region has 15 residues. The V gene lost 0 bases and the J gene lost 4 bases, with 13 bases spanning the gap. DNA of the CDR3: TGTGCCAGCAGCGTAGAAGCTCGCCCTGGCACTGAAGCTTTCTTT. It codes for CASSVEARPGTEAFF.

The chain employs TRBV20-1 and TRBJ2-7, with 11 bases lining up with TRBD1. The ends lost 3 bases at V and 4 bases at J; junction bases unmatched: 8. The length of the CDR3 is 15 residues. Germline V lookup: CDR1 DFQATT, CDR2 SNEGSKA (reference sequence). For the CDR3, the DNA is TGCAGTGCTAGTCTCGGAGGGACAGGGGGTTACGAGCAGTACTTC. Protein product: CSASLGGTGGYEQYF.

In this sample, this clonotype turned up once. This may come from a read error, since a much larger clone is one base off. No conserved phenylalanine or tryptophan ends this CDR3, so it is likely a read error. The rearrangement uses TRBV28 and TRBJ1-6; D ambiguous. CDR1 is MDHEN, CDR2 SYDVKM, per germline. The CDR3 totals 14 residues. V was clipped by 3 bases and J by 9 bases, with 12 bases between them. The DNA for the CDR3 is TGTGCCAGCAGTTTTGGGGTCTCCGGTTCACCCCTCCACCTT. Protein product: CASSFGVSGSPLHL.

This clonotype has ten or more counts. The rearrangement links TRBV20-1 to TRBJ2-7, with a possible D match to TRBD1 (6 bases). This CDR3 comprises 14 residues. Trimming pared 2 bases from V and 5 bases from J, leaving 16 bases between. Germline CDR1 reads DFQATT; CDR2 reads SNEGSKA (reference sequence). In nucleotides, the CDR3 is TGCAGTGCTAGACTGTCGCAGGGGCGAAACGAGCAGTACTTC. Protein product: CSARLSQGRNEQYF.

There are a few counts of this clonotype. The gene calls are TRBV4-1 and TRBJ2-5, with 10 bases aligning to TRBD2. The CDR3 extends over 16 amino acids. With 1 base clipped from V and 2 bases from J, the junction kept 4 bases outside the gene matches. Germline lookup yields CDR1 MGHRA and CDR2 YSYEKL. Written as DNA, the CDR3 is TGCGCCAGCAGCCAAGGTGTACTAGCGGGACAAGAGACCCAGTACTTC. This translates into CASSQGVLAGQETQYF.

There are many counts of this clonotype. The chain employs TRBV28 and TRBJ1-1; D may be TRBD1 (6 bases). CDR1 and CDR2 (germline): MDHEN, SYDVKM. Between the trimmed V and J ends, which lost 5 bases and 4 bases, there was a span of 14 bases. CDR3 length equals 14 residues. This CDR3 reads CASSTTGLGTEAFF. The CDR3 bases are TGTGCCAGCAGTACGACAGGTTTGGGCACTGAAGCTTTCTTT.